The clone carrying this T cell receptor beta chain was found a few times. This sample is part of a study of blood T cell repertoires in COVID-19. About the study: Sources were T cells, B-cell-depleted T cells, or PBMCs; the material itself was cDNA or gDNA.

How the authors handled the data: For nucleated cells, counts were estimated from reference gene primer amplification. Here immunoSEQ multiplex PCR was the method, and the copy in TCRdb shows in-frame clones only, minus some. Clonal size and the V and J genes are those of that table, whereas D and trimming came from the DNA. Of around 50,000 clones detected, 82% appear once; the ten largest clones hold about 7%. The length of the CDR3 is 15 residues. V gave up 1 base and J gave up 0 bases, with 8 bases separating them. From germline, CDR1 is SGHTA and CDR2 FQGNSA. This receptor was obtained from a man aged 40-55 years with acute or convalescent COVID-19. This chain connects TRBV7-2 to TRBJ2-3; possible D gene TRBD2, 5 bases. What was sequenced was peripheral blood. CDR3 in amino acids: CASSLVRGSTDTQYF. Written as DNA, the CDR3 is TGTGCCAGCAGCTTAGTACGGGGAAGCACAGATACGCAGTATTTT.